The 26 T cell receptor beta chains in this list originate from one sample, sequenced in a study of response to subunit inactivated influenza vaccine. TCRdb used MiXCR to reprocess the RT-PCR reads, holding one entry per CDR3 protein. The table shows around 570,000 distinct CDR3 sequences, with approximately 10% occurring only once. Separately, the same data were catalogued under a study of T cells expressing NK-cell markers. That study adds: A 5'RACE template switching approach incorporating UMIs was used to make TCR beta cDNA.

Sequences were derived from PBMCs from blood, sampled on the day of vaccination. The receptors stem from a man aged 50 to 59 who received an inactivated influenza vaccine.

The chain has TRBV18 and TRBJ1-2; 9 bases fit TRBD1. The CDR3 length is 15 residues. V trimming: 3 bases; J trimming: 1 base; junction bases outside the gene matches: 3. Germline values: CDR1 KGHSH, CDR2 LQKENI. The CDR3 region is CASSPGQGFNYGYTF. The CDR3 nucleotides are TGTGCCAGCTCACCGGGACAGGGATTTAACTATGGCTACACCTTC.

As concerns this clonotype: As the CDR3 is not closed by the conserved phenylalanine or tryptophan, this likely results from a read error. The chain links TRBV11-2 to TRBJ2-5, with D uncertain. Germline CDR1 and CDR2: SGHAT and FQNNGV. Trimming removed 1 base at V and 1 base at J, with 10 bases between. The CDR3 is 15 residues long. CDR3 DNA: TGTGCCAGCAGCTTAGCGGAGCCCTTCCAAGAGACCCAGTACTGC. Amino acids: CASSLAEPFQETQYC.

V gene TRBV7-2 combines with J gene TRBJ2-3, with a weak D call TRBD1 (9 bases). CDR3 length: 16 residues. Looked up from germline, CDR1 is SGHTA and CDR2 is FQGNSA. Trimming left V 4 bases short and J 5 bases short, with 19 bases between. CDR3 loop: CASSYLAGQGLDTQYF. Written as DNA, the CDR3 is TGTGCCAGCAGCTACTTAGCGGGACAGGGTTTAGATACGCAGTATTTT.

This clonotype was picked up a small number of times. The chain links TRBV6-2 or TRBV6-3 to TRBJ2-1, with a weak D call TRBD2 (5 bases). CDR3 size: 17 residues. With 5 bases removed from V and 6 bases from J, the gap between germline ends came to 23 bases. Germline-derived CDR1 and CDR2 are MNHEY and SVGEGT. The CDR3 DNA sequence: TGTGCCAGCAGTAATCAAATTGGCGGGCCCCGGGCCAATGAGCAGTTCTTC. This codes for CASSNQIGGPRANEQFF.

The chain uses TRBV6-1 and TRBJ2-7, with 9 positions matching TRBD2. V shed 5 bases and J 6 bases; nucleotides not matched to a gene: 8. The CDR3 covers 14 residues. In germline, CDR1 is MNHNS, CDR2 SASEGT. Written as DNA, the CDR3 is TGTGCCAGCAGTCAGCTAGCGGGGTCTGGCGAGCAGTACTTC. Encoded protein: CASSQLAGSGEQYF.

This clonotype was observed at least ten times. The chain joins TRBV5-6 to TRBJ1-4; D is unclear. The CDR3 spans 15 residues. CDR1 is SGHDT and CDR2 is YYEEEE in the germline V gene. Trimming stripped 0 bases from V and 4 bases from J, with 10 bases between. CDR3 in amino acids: CASSLGAVYNEKLFF. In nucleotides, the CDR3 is TGTGCCAGCAGCTTGGGGGCAGTATATAATGAAAAACTGTTTTTT.

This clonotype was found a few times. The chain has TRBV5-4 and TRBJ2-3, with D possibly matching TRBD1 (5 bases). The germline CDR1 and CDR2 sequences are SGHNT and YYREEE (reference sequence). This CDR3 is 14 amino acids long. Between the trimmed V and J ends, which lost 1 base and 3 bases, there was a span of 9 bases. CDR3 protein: CASSLKGLTDTQYF. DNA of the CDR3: TGTGCCAGCAGCTTGAAGGGGTTAACAGATACGCAGTATTTT.

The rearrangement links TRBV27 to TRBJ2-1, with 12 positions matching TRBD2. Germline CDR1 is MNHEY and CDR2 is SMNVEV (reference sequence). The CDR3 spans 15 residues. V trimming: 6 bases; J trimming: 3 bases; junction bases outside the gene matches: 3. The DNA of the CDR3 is TGTGCCAGCAGGACTAGCGGGAGCCTCTACAATGAGCAGTTCTTC. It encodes CASRTSGSLYNEQFF.

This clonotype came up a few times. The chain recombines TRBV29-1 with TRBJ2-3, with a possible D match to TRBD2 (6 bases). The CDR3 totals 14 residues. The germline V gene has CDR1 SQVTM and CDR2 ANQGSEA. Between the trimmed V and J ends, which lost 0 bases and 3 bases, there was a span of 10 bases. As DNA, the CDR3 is TGCAGCGTTGAAGATCGCGGGGAAACAGATACGCAGTATTTT. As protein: CSVEDRGETDTQYF.

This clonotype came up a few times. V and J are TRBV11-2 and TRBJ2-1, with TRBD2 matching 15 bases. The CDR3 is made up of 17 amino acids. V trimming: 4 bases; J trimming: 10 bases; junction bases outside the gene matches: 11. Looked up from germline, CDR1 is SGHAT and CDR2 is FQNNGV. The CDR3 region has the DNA TGTGCCAGCAGCTGGAATTCGGGACTAGCGGGGGGCGGAGAGCAGTTCTTC. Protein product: CASSWNSGLAGGGEQFF.

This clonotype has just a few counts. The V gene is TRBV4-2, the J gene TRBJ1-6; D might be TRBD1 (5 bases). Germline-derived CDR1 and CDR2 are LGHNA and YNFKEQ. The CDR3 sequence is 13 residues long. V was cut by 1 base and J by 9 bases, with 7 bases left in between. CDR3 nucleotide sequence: TGTGCCAGCAGCCAAGTCGGGGGTTCACCCCTCCACTTT. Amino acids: CASSQVGGSPLHF.

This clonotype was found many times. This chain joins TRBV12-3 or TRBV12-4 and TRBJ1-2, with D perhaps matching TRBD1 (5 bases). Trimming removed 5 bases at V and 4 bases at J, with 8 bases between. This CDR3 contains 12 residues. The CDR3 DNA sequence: TGTGCCAGCAGTCAGCAGGGCTATGGCTACACCTTC. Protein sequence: CASSQQGYGYTF.

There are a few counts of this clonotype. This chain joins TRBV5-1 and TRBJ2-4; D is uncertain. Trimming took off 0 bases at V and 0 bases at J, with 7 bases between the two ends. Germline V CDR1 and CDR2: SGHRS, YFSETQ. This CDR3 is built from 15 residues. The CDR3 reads CASSLVGQAKNIQYF. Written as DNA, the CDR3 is TGCGCCAGCAGCTTGGTCGGGCAAGCCAAAAACATTCAGTACTTC.

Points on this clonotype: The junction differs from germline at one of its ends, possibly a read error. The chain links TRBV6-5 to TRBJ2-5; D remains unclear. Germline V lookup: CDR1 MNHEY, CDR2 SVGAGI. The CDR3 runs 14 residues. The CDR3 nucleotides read TGTGCCAGCAGTGACTCGTCGAACGGAGAGACCCAGTACTTC. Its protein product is CASSDSSNGETQYF.

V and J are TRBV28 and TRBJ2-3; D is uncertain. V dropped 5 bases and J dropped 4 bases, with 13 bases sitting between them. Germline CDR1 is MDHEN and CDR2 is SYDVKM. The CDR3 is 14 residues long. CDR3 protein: CASSRTMVADTQYF. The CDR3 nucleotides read TGTGCCAGCAGTCGAACTATGGTCGCAGATACGCAGTATTTT.

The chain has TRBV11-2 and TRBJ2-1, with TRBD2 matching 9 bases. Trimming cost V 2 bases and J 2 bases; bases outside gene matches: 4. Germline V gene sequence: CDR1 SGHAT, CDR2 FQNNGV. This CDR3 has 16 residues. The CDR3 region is CASSLLAGRAYNEQFF. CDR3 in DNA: TGTGCCAGCAGCTTACTAGCGGGGAGGGCCTACAATGAGCAGTTCTTC.

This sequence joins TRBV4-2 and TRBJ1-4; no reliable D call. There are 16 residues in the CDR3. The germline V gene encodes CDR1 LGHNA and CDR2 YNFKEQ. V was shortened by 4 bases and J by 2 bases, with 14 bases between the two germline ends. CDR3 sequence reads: CASSRLLGATNEKLFF. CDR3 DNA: TGTGCCAGCAGCCGATTACTAGGCGCGACTAATGAAAAACTGTTTTTT.

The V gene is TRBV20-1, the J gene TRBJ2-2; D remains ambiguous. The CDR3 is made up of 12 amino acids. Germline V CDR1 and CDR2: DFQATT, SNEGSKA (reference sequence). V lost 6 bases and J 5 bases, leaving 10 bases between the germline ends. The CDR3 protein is CSASESTGELFF. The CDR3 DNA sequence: TGCAGTGCGTCGGAGAGTACCGGGGAGCTGTTTTTT.

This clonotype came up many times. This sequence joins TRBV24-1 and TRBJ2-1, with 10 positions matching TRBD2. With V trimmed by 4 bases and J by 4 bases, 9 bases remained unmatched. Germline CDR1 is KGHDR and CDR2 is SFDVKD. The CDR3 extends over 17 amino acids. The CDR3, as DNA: TGTGCCACCAGTGACCCAACTAGCGGGACCACATACAATGAGCAGTTCTTC. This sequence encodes CATSDPTSGTTYNEQFF.

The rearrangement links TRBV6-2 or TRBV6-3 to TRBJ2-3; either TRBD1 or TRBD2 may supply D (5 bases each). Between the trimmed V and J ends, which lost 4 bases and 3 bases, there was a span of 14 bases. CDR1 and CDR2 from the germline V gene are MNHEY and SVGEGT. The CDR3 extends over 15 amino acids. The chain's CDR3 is CASSFRGRLTDTQYF. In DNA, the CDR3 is TGTGCCAGCAGTTTCCGGGGCAGGTTAACAGATACGCAGTATTTT.

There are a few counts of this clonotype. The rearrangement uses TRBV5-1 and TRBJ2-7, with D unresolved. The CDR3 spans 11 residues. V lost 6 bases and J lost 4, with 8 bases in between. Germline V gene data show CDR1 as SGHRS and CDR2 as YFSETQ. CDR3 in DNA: TGCGCCAGCAAGAATGAGTACGAGCAGTACTTC. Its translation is CASKNEYEQYF.

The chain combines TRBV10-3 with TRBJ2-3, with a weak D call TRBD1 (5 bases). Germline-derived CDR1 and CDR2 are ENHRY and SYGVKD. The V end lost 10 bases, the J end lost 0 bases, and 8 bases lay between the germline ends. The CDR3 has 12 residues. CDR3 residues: CATQGSTDTQYF. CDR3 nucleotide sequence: TGTGCCACTCAGGGAAGCACAGATACGCAGTATTTT.

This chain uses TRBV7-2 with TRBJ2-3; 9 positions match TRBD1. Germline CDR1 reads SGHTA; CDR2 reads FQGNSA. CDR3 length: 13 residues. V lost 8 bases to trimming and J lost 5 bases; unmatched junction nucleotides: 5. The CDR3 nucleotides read TGTGCCAGCCCACAGGGGGCTGGAGATACGCAGTATTTT. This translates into CASPQGAGDTQYF.

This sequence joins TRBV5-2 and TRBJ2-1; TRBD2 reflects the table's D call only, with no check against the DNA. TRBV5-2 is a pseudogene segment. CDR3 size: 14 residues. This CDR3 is CAMGPRLLCNEQFF. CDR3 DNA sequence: TGTGCCATGGGCCCCCGGCTCCTGTGCAATGAGCAGTTCTTC.

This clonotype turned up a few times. The CDR3 sequence is CASSHYIRQGATGEKLFF. CDR3 nucleotide sequence: TGCGCCAGCAGCCATTACATCAGACAGGGGGCGACGGGTGAAAAACTGTTTTTT. V and J are TRBV4-1 and TRBJ1-4; 10 bases fit TRBD1. This CDR3 is 18 amino acids long. In germline, CDR1 is MGHRA, CDR2 YSYEKL. V was clipped by 3 bases and J by 7 bases; unmatched bases: 14.

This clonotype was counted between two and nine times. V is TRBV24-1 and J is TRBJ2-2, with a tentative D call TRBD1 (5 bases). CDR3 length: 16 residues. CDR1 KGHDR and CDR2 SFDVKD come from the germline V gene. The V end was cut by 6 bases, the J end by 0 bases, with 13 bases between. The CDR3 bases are TGTGCCACCAGTCGAAAGGGGATTTCGAACACCGGGGAGCTGTTTTTT. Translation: CATSRKGISNTGELFF.